The 32 T cell receptor beta chains given below trace back to one sample, sequenced in a study of regulatory T cells in long-lasting Graves disease. For TCR beta, libraries came from iRepertoire HTBI primers and Arm-PCR of CDR3 regions. Each CDR3 protein gets one entry after TCRdb re-called the multiplex PCR reads with MiXCR. The data hold under 250,000 distinct CDR3 sequences, with around 20% observed a single time. As to time point: newly diagnosed GD, antithyroid drugs for less than 3 months. There was RNA extracted from PBMCs, and the TCR library was made from it. The specimen comprised peripheral blood mononuclear cells (PBMCs), sampled at new diagnosis, from a patient treated with antithyroid drugs. Source of these receptors: a female donor with Graves disease.

This clonotype was counted many times. The V call is TRBV2, the J call TRBJ1-4; 9 nucleotides agree with TRBD1. CDR3 length equals 15 residues. After removal of 6 bases from V and 8 bases from J, the junction contained 10 bases not matched to a gene. CDR1 and CDR2 from the germline V gene are SNHLY and FYNNEI. The CDR3 sequence: CASRSTGTGKEKLFF. The CDR3 bases are TGTGCCAGCAGATCCACCGGGACAGGGAAGGAAAAACTGTTTTTT. The full variable domain, completed using reference TRBV2 and TRBJ1-4, is EPEVTQTPSHQVTQMGQEVILRCVPISNHLYFYWYRQILGQKVEFLVSFYNNEISEKSEIFDDQFSVERPDGSNFTLKIRSTKLEDSAMYFCASRSTGTGKEKLFFGSGTQLSVL.

This clonotype was counted at least ten times. This sequence joins TRBV5-1 and TRBJ2-2, with D possibly matching TRBD2 (6 bases). V shed 4 bases and J shed 6 bases, with 13 bases lying between them. Germline assignment: CDR1 SGHRS and CDR2 YFSETQ. The CDR3 consists of 14 residues. The CDR3 region is CASSRGDGPGELFF. As DNA, the CDR3 is TGCGCCAGCAGCCGCGGGGACGGTCCCGGGGAGCTGTTTTTT. Looking up the rest from reference TRBV5-1 and TRBJ2-2 gives the full variable domain: KAGVTQTPRYLIKTRGQQVTLSCSPISGHRSVSWYQQTPGQGLQFLFEYFSETQRNKGNFPGRFSGRQFSNSRSEMNVSTLELGDSALYLCASSRGDGPGELFFGEGSRLTVL.

There are many counts of this clonotype. This rearrangement joins TRBV20-1 to TRBJ2-5; 8 bases match TRBD1. Germline V CDR1 and CDR2: DFQATT, SNEGSKA (reference sequence). This CDR3 region has 12 residues. The V segment lost 3 bases and the J segment 5 bases; nucleotides outside the gene matches: 2. The CDR3 nucleotides read TGCAGTGCTAGTCGGACAGGGGAGACCCAGTACTTC. Protein: CSASRTGETQYF.

This chain links TRBV6-5 with TRBJ2-5; possibly TRBD2 for D (5 bases). Germline V gives CDR1 MNHEY, CDR2 SVGAGI. The CDR3 consists of 13 residues. Between the trimmed V and J ends, which lost 3 bases and 4 bases, there was a span of 9 bases. The CDR3 region is CASSYFSAETQYF. Here the CDR3 DNA reads TGTGCCAGCAGTTATTTTAGCGCAGAGACCCAGTACTTC.

This clonotype was found many times. The chain joins TRBV20-1 to TRBJ2-1; 9 bases agree with TRBD2. V gave up 2 bases and J gave up 3 bases; unmatched junction bases: 5. The CDR3 covers 15 residues. The V gene's germline CDR1 is DFQATT and CDR2 SNEGSKA (reference sequence). CDR3 DNA sequence: TGCAGTGCTAGACCCCTAGCGGGGAGCTACAATGAGCAGTTCTTC. Its protein is CSARPLAGSYNEQFF.

Comments on this clonotype: Only one base separates this from a far larger clonotype, so it likely reflects a read error. V and J are TRBV2 and TRBJ2-1, with D uncertain. The V end was cut by 4 bases, the J end by 13 bases, with 23 bases between. The length of the CDR3 is 15 residues. The germline V gene has CDR1 SNHLY and CDR2 FYNNEI. The CDR3 reads CASSVRRTYQETQFF. The CDR3 DNA follows: TGTGCCAGCAGTGTTAGGCGAACCTACCAAGAGACCCAGTTCTTC.

This clonotype has at least ten counts. The chain uses TRBV11-2 and TRBJ2-1; possible D gene TRBD1, 7 bases. V was pared by 1 base and J by 2 bases, with 12 bases between. The CDR3 runs 16 residues. Looked up from germline, CDR1 is SGHAT and CDR2 is FQNNGV. CDR3 nucleotides: TGTGCCAGCAGCTTAGGGCAGGGGGGTACCTACAATGAGCAGTTCTTC. Translation gives CASSLGQGGTYNEQFF.

A note on this clonotype: A far larger clone is only one base removed, so a read error is likely. V gene TRBV5-5 combines with J gene TRBJ2-3; D ambiguous. Germline V CDR1 and CDR2: SGHKS, YYEKEE (reference sequence). Deletions cut 2 bases from V and 6 bases from J, with 13 bases between. CDR3 size: 14 residues. The CDR3 bases are TGTGCCAGCAGCTTAGTTGCCTCACGGGATACGCAGTATTTT. Its protein is CASSLVASRDTQYF.

This sequence joins TRBV20-1 and TRBJ2-3; TRBD1 or TRBD2 may be the D gene (5 bases each). Trimming took 5 bases from V and 2 from J, leaving 17 bases between them. This CDR3 has 15 amino acids. Germline V gene lookup returns CDR1 DFQATT and CDR2 SNEGSKA (reference sequence). The CDR3 DNA follows: TGCAGTGCTCAACCCTGGGACGGAAACACAGATACGCAGTATTTT. Translation: CSAQPWDGNTDTQYF.

This clonotype was detected only a few times. The chain couples TRBV6-2 or TRBV6-3 to TRBJ2-3; no reliable D call. The CDR3 has 15 amino acids. Germline CDR1 MNHEY, CDR2 SVGEGT. V was trimmed by 0 bases and J by 2 bases, leaving 9 bases between them. The CDR3, as DNA: TGTGCCAGCAGTTACTCGATGCCTTCCACAGATACGCAGTATTTT. Its translation: CASSYSMPSTDTQYF.

The V and J genes are TRBV7-2 and TRBJ2-1; D gene uncertain. From germline, CDR1 is SGHTA and CDR2 FQGNSA. V gave up 7 bases and J gave up 9 bases, with 10 bases separating them. The CDR3 is 11 residues long. For the CDR3, the DNA is TGTGCCAGCACCGACTTTGCTGAGCAGTTCTTC. Its translation: CASTDFAEQFF. Combining the CDR3 with reference TRBV7-2 and TRBJ2-1 gives the whole variable domain GAGVSQSPSNKVTEKGKDVELRCDPISGHTALYWYRQSLGQGLEFLIYFQGNSAPDKSGLPSDRFSAERTGGSVSTLTIQRTQQEDSAVYLCASTDFAEQFFGPGTRLTVL.

The table lists this clonotype with a few counts. This chain links TRBV5-6 with TRBJ2-3; no definite D call. The CDR3 has 16 residues. Per germline, CDR1 SGHDT and CDR2 YYEEEE. V lost 0 bases and J lost 2, with 13 bases in between. CDR3 residues: CASSLGLHGHTDTQYF. As DNA, the CDR3 is TGTGCCAGCAGCTTGGGACTTCACGGCCACACAGATACGCAGTATTTT.

The rearrangement links TRBV9 to TRBJ2-2, with 13 positions matching TRBD2. Germline V gives CDR1 SGDLS, CDR2 YYNGEE. J lost 5 bases, V lost 2 bases, and 3 bases had no gene match. CDR3 length equals 16 residues. CDR3 sequence reads: CASSVTSGGATGELFF. The CDR3 nucleotides are TGTGCCAGCAGCGTCACTAGCGGGGGGGCTACCGGGGAGCTGTTTTTT.

This clonotype has a count of ten or more. V gene TRBV24-1 combines with J gene TRBJ1-3; D not resolved. Trimming shortened V by 3 bases and J by 0 bases, and 5 bases separated the two germline ends. The CDR3 is made up of 14 amino acids. Germline V lookup: CDR1 KGHDR, CDR2 SFDVKD. CDR3 sequence reads: CATSDPFSGNTIYF. CDR3 in DNA: TGTGCCACCAGTGATCCATTCTCTGGAAACACCATATATTTT.

This clonotype has ten or more counts. The chain carries TRBV24-1 and TRBJ2-1; the D is unclear. The ends were cut back, 4 bases at V and 5 bases at J, with 8 bases in the middle. Germline lookup yields CDR1 KGHDR and CDR2 SFDVKD. The CDR3 is 13 residues long. As DNA, the CDR3 is TGTGCCACCAGTGAGTGGGTTGACAATGAGCAGTTCTTC. Translated, it gives CATSEWVDNEQFF.

This clonotype has ten or more counts. The J gene is TRBJ2-2, the V gene TRBV12-3 or TRBV12-4; 12 bases are a match to TRBD2. The CDR3 runs 17 residues. J lost 3 bases, V lost 7 bases, and 9 bases had no gene match. CDR3 in amino acids: CASTASGRGIDTGELFF. In DNA form, the CDR3 reads TGTGCCAGCACGGCTAGCGGGAGGGGGATTGACACCGGGGAGCTGTTTTTT.

There are many counts of this clonotype. The gene calls are TRBV20-1 and TRBJ1-5; no clear D gene. Trimming stripped 3 bases from V and 1 base from J, with 7 bases between. This CDR3 has 13 residues. Germline CDR1 is DFQATT and CDR2 is SNEGSKA (reference sequence). The DNA of the CDR3 is TGCAGTGCTAGGTCCAACAGCAATCAGCCCCAGCATTTT. Translation: CSARSNSNQPQHF.

In this sample, this clonotype turned up many times. This rearrangement joins TRBV7-2 to TRBJ1-2; 8 bases map to TRBD1. With 4 bases clipped from V and 2 bases from J, the junction kept 6 bases outside the gene matches. Germline V gives CDR1 SGHTA, CDR2 FQGNSA. CDR3 length equals 15 residues. For the CDR3, the DNA is TGTGCCAGCAGCTCACAAAGGACAGGGAACTATGGCTACACCTTC. Translating it yields CASSSQRTGNYGYTF.

The V call is TRBV19, the J call TRBJ1-5; D possibly corresponds to TRBD1 (6 bases). CDR3 length: 14 amino acids. Per germline, CDR1 LNHDA and CDR2 SQIVND (reference sequence). Trimming left V 7 bases short and J 6 bases short, with 16 bases between. DNA for the CDR3: TGTGCCAGTATCCCCCGGGGGGCGAGTCAGCCCCAGCATTTT. Its protein product is CASIPRGASQPQHF.

CDR3 in DNA: TGTGCCTGGACCCGGGGACAATCCGGCGCAGATACGCAGTATTTT. It specifies CAWTRGQSGADTQYF. The rearrangement links TRBV30 to TRBJ2-3, with D maybe TRBD1 (6 bases). The CDR3 runs to 15 residues. Germline V lookup: CDR1 GTSNPN, CDR2 SVGIG (reference sequence). Trimming stripped 4 bases from V and 4 bases from J, with 18 bases between.

This sequence joins TRBV12-3 or TRBV12-4 and TRBJ2-1, with 7 bases lining up with TRBD1. V lost 8 bases and J lost 8; bases outside the gene matches: 9. The CDR3 is 13 amino acids. Here the CDR3 DNA reads TGTGCCAGCTTGGGCAGGGGGTTGTATGAGCAGTTCTTC. Protein: CASLGRGLYEQFF.

This clonotype was seen repeatedly, ten times or more. The chain carries TRBV6-1 and TRBJ2-7, with 9 positions matching TRBD1. Per the germline V gene, CDR1 is MNHNS and CDR2 is SASEGT. This CDR3 is built from 14 residues. The J segment lost 1 base and the V segment lost 10 bases, leaving 8 bases of the junction unmatched. In nucleotides, the CDR3 is TGTGCCACCGGAGGGACAGGGAGATCCTACGAGCAGTACTTC. Its protein is CATGGTGRSYEQYF.

There are many counts of this clonotype. The rearrangement links TRBV7-2 to TRBJ2-6; D could derive from TRBD1 or TRBD2 (6 bases each). Per the germline V gene, CDR1 is SGHTA and CDR2 is FQGNSA. V lost 6 bases to trimming and J lost 2 bases, with 17 bases between them. The CDR3 is 17 amino acids. CDR3 DNA sequence: TGTGCCAGCAGTAGAGGGGGGTTCAGAACTGGGGCCAACGTCCTGACTTTC. It specifies CASSRGGFRTGANVLTF.

At least ten counts were recorded for this clonotype. The chain uses TRBV20-1 and TRBJ2-1; 7 bases are a match to TRBD1. The J call may be mistaken, given a closer DNA end match to TRBJ2-5. Per the germline V gene, CDR1 is DFQATT and CDR2 is SNEGSKA (reference sequence). The length of the CDR3 is 14 residues. The DNA for the CDR3 is TGCAGTGTCGGAGCCAACAGGGGACAAGAGACCCAGTACTTC. Translation: CSVGANRGQETQYF.

This clonotype was detected ten times or more. The chain has TRBV7-2 and TRBJ1-1, with 7 bases that match TRBD1. Losses at the gene ends were 2 bases for V and 10 bases for J; bases not matched to a gene: 4. The germline V gene has CDR1 SGHTA and CDR2 FQGNSA. This CDR3 has 12 amino acids. The chain's CDR3 is CASSLMGQRAFF. The CDR3 DNA is TGTGCCAGCAGCTTAATGGGACAGCGAGCTTTCTTT.

V is TRBV19 and J is TRBJ2-2; TRBD2 matches at 13 bases. There are 16 residues in the CDR3. The V gene's germline CDR1 is LNHDA and CDR2 SQIVND (reference sequence). V lost 6 bases, J lost 7 bases, and 8 bases stayed unmatched. DNA of the CDR3: TGTGCCAGTAGCCAACTAGCGGGAGGGCCTGGCGGGGAGCTGTTTTTT. Translating gives CASSQLAGGPGGELFF. Full variable domain (outside the CDR3, taken from reference TRBV19 and TRBJ2-2): DGGITQSPKYLFRKEGQNVTLSCEQNLNHDAMYWYRQDPGQGLRLIYYSQIVNDFQKGDIAEGYSVSREKKESFPLTVTSAQKNPTAFYLCASSQLAGGPGGELFFGEGSRLTVL.

This clonotype was seen repeatedly, ten times or more. The chain is built from TRBV7-9 and TRBJ1-1; D ambiguous. With 10 bases removed from V and 3 bases from J, the gap between germline ends came to 15 bases. The CDR3 contains 13 residues. Germline V gene lookup returns CDR1 SEHNR and CDR2 FQNEAQ (reference sequence). The CDR3 DNA sequence: TGTGCCACCCGGGAGGGAACGGACACTGAAGCTTTCTTT. It is translated as CATREGTDTEAFF.

The J gene is TRBJ2-6, the V gene TRBV28, with a weak D call TRBD1 (6 bases). The CDR3 spans 15 residues. V was pared by 2 bases and J by 3 bases, with 8 bases between. From germline, CDR1 is MDHEN and CDR2 SYDVKM. The CDR3 region is CASSLQGYGANVLTF. In DNA form, the CDR3 reads TGTGCCAGCAGTTTACAGGGGTATGGGGCCAACGTCCTGACTTTC.

This clonotype was seen many times. The chain couples TRBV20-1 to TRBJ2-5; D might be TRBD1 (7 bases). From germline, CDR1 is DFQATT and CDR2 SNEGSKA (reference sequence). The CDR3 extends over 15 amino acids. V lost 1 base to trimming and J lost 2 bases, with 14 bases between them. The DNA of the CDR3 is TGCAGTGCTAGAGCCTCCAGGGGGACTCAAGAGACCCAGTACTTC. Amino acids: CSARASRGTQETQYF.

This clonotype has only one observation. A much more abundant neighbour one base away suggests this may be a read error. The V and J genes are TRBV6-2 or TRBV6-3 and TRBJ2-3; no reliable D call. V gave up 5 bases and J gave up 4 bases, with 19 bases separating them. The CDR3 runs 16 residues. CDR1 and CDR2 from the germline V gene are MNHEY and SVGEGT. The CDR3 bases are TGTGCCAGCAGTGAAGCTGGGATGGTGGGTCCAGATACGCAGTATTTT. The encoded protein is CASSEAGMVGPDTQYF.

This clonotype was observed many times. The J gene is TRBJ2-3, the V gene TRBV6-2 or TRBV6-3; no reliable D call. The ends were cut back, 5 bases at V and 2 bases at J, with 11 bases in the middle. The CDR3 has 14 amino acids. Germline V gives CDR1 MNHEY, CDR2 SVGEGT. In DNA, the CDR3 is TGTGCCAGCAGTGAAAGGCGGTACACAGATACGCAGTATTTT. This encodes CASSERRYTDTQYF.

Many counts were recorded for this clonotype. The chain employs TRBV3-1 and TRBJ2-2; D is possibly TRBD2 (5 bases). Trimming stripped 4 bases from V and 5 bases from J, with 11 bases between. The germline gives CDR1 LGHDT, CDR2 YNNKEL (reference sequence). This CDR3 is built from 14 residues. CDR3: CASSPPGRTGELFF. The CDR3 DNA follows: TGTGCCAGCAGCCCCCCGGGGAGAACCGGGGAGCTGTTTTTT.